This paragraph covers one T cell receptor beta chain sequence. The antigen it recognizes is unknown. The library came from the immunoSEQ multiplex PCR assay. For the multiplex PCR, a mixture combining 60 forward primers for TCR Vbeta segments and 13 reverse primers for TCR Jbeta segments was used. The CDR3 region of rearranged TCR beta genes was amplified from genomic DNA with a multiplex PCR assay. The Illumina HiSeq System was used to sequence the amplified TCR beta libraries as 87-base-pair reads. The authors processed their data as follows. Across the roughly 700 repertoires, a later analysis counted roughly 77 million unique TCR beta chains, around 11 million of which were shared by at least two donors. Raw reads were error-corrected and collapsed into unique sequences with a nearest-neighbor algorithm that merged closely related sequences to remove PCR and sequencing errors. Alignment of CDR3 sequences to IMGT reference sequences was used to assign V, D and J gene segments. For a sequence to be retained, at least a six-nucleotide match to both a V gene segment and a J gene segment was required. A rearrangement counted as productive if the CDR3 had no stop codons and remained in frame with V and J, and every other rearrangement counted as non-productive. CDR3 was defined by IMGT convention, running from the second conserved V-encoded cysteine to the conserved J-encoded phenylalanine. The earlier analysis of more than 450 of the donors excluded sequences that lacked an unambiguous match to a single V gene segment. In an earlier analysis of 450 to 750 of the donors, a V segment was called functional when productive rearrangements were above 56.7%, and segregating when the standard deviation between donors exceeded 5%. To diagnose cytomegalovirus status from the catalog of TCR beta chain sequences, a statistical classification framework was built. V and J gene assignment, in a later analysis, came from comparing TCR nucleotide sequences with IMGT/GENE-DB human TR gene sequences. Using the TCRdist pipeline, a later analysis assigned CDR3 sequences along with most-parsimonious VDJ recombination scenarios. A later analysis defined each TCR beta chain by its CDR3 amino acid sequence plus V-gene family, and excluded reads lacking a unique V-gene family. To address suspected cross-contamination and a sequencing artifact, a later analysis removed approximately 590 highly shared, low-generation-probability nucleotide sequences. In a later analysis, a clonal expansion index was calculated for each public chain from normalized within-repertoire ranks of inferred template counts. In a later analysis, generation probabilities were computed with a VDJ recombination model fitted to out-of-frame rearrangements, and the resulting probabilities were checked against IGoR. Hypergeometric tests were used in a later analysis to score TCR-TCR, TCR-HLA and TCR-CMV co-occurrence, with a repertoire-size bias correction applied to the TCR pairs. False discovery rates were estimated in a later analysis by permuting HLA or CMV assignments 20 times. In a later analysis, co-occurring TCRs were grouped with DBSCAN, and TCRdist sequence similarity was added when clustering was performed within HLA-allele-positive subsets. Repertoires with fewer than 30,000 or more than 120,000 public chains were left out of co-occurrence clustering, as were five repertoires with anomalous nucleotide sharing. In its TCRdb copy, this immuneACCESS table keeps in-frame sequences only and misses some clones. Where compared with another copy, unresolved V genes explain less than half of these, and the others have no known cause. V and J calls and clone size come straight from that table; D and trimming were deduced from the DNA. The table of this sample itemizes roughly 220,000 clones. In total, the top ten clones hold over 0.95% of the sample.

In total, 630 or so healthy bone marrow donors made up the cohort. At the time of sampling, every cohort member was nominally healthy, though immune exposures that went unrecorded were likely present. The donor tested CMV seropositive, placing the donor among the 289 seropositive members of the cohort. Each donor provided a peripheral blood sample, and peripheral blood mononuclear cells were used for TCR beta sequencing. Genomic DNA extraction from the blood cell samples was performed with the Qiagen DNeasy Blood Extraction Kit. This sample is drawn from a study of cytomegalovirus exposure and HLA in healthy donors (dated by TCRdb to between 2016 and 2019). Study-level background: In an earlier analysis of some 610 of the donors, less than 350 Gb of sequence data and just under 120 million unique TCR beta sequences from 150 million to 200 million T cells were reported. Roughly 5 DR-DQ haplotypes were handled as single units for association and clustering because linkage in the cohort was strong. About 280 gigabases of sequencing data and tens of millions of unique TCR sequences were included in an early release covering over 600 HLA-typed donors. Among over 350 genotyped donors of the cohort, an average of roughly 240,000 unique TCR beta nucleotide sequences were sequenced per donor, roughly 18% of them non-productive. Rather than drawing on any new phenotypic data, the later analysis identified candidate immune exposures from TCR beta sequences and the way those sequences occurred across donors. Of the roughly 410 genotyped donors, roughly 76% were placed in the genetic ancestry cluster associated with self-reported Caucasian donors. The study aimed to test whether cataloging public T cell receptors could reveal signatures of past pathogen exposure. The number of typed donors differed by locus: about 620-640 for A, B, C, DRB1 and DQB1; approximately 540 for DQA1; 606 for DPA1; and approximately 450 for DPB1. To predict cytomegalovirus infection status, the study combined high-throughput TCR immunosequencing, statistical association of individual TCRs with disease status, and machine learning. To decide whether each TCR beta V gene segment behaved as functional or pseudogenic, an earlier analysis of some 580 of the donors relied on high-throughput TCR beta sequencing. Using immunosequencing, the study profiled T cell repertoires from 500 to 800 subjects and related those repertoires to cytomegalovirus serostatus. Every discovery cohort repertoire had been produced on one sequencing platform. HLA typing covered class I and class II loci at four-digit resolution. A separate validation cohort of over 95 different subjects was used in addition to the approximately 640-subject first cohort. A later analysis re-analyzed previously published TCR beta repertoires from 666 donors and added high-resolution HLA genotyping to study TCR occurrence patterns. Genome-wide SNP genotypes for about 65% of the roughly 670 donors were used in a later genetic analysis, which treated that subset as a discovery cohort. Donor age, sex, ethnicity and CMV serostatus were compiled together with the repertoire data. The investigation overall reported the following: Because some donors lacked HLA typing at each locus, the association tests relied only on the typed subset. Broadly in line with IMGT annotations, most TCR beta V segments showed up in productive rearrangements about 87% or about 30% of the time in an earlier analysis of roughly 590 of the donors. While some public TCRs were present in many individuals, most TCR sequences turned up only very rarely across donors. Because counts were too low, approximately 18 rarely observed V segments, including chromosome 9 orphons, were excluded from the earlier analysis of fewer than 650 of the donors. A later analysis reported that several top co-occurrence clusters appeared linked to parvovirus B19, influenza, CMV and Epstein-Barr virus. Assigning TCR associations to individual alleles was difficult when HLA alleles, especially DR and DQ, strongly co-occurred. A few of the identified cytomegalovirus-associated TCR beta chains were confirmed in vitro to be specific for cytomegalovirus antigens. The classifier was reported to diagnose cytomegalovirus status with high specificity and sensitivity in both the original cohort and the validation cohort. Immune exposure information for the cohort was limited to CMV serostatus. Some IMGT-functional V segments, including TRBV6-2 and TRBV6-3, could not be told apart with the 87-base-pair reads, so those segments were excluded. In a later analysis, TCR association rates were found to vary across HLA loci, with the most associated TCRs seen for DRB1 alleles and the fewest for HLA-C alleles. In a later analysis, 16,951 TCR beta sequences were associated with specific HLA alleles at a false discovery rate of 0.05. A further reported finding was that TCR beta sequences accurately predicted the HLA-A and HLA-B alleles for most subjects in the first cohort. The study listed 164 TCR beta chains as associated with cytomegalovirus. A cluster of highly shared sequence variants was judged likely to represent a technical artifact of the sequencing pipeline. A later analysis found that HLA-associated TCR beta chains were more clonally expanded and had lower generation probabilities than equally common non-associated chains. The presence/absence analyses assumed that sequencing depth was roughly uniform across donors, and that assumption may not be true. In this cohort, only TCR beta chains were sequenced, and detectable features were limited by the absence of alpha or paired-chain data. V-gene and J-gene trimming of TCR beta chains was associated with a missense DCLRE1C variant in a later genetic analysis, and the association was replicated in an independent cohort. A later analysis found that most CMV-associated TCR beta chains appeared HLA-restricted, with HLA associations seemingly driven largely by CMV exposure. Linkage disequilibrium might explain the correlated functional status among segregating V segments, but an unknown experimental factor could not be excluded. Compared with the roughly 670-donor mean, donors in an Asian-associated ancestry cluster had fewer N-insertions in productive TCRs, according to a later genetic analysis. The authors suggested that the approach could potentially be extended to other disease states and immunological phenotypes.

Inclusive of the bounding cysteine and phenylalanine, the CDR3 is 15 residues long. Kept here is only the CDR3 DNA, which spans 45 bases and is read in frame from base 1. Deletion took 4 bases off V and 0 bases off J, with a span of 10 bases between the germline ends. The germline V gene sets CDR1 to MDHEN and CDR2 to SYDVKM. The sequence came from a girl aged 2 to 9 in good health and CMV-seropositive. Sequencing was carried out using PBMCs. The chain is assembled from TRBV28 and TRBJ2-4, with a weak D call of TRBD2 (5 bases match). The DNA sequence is TGTGCCAGCAGTTGGAGCGGATTAGCCAAAAACATTCAGTACTTC. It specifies CASSWSGLAKNIQYF.